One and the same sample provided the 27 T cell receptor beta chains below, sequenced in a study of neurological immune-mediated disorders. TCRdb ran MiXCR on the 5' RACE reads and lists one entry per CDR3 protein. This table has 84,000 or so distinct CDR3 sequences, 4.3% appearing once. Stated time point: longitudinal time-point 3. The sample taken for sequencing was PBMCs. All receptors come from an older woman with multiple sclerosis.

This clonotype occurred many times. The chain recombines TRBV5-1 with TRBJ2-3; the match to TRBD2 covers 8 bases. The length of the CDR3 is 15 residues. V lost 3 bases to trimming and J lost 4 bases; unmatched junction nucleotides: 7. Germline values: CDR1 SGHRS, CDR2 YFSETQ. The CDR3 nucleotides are TGCGCCAGCAGCTATGGTAGCGGGGCCCCAGATACGCAGTATTTT. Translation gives CASSYGSGAPDTQYF.

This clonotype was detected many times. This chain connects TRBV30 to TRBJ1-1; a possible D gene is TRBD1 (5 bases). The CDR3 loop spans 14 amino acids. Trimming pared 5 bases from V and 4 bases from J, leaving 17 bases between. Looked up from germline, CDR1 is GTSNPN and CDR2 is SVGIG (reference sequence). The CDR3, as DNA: TGTGCCTGGGACACCCGGGGGGTGGGCACTGAAGCTTTCTTT. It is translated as CAWDTRGVGTEAFF.

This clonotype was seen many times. CDR3 sequence (DNA): TGCGCCAGCAGCTTGGTGGGGGGGAACCACAATGAGCAGTTCTTC. Translating it yields CASSLVGGNHNEQFF. The chain links TRBV5-1 to TRBJ2-1; 7 bases are a match to TRBD2. The germline V gene has CDR1 SGHRS and CDR2 YFSETQ. The CDR3 consists of 15 residues. With V trimmed by 0 bases and J by 5 bases, 5 bases remained unmatched.

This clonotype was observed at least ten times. CDR3 sequence (DNA): TGTGCCAGCAGCCAAAACCACAATCAGCCCCAGCATTTT. This encodes CASSQNHNQPQHF. The chain recombines TRBV2 with TRBJ1-5; D unresolved. Germline values: CDR1 SNHLY, CDR2 FYNNEI. V lost 6 bases, J lost 3 bases, and 9 bases lay in between. This CDR3 is 13 amino acids long.

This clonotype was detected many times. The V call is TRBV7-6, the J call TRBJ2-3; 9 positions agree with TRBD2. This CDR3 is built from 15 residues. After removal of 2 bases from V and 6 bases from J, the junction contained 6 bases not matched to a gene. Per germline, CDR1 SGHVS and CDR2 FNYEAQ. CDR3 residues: CASSLMAGGPDTQYF. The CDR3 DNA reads TGTGCCAGCAGCTTAATGGCGGGGGGGCCCGATACGCAGTATTTT.

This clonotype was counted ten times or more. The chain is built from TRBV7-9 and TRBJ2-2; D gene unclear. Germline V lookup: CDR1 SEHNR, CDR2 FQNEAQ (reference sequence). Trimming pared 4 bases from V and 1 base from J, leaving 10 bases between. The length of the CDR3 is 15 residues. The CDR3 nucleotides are TGTGCCAGCAGCTCTGGCCCGGTGAACACCGGGGAGCTGTTTTTT. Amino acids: CASSSGPVNTGELFF.

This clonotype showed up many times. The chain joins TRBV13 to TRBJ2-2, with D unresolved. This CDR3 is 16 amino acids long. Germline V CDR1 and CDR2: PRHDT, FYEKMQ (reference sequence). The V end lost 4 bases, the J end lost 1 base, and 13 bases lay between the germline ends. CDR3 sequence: CASSSWIDQNTGELFF. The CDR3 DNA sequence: TGTGCCAGCAGCTCTTGGATTGATCAGAACACCGGGGAGCTGTTTTTT.

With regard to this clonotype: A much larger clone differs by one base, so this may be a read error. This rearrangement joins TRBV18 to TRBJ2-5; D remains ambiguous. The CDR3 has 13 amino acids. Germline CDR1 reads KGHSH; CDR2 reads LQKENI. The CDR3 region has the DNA TGTGTCAGCTCACCACAAAGTCAAGAGACCCAGTACTTC. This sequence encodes CVSSPQSQETQYF. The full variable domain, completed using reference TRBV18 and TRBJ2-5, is NAGVMQNPRHLVRRRGQEARLRCSPMKGHSHVYWYRQLPEEGLKFMVYLQKENIIDESGMPKERFSAEFPKEGPSILRIQQVVRGDSAAYFCVSSPQSQETQYFGPGTRLLVL.

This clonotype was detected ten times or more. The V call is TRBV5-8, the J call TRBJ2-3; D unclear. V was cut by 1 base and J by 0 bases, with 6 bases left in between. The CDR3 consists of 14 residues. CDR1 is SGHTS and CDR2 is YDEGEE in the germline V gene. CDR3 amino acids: CASSLYGSTDTQYF. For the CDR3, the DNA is TGTGCCAGCAGCTTGTATGGGAGCACAGATACGCAGTATTTT.

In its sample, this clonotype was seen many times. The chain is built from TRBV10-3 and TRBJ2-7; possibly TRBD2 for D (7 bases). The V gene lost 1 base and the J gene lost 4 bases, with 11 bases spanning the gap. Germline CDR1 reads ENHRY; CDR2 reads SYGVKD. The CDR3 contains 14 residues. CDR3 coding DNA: TGTGCCATCAGTGAGTGGGGGGGCGCGTACGAGCAGTACTTC. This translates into CAISEWGGAYEQYF.

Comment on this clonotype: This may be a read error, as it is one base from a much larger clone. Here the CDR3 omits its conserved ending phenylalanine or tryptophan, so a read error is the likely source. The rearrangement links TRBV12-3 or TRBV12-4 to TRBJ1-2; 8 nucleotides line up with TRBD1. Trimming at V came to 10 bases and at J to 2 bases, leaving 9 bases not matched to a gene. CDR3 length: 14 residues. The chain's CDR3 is CATTRTGMNYGYTS. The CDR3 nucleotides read TGTGCCACCACCCGGACAGGGATGAACTATGGCTACACCTCC.

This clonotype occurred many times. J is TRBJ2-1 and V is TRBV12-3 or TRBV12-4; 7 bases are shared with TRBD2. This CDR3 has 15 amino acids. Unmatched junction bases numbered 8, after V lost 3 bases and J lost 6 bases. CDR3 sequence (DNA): TGTGCCAGCAGTTTGAGCCAGGGAGGGAGCAATGAGCAGTTCTTC. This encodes CASSLSQGGSNEQFF.

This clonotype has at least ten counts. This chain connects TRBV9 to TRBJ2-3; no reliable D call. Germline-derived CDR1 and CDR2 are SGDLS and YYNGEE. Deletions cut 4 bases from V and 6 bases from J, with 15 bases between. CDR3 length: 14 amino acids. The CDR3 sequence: CASSPTRLPDTQYF. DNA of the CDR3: TGTGCCAGCAGCCCTACGCGGCTTCCTGATACGCAGTATTTT. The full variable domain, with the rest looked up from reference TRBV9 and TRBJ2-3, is DSGVTQTPKHLITATGQRVTLRCSPRSGDLSVYWYQQSLDQGLQFLIQYYNGEERAKGNILERFSAQQFPDLHSELNLSSLELGDSALYFCASSPTRLPDTQYFGPGTRLTVL.

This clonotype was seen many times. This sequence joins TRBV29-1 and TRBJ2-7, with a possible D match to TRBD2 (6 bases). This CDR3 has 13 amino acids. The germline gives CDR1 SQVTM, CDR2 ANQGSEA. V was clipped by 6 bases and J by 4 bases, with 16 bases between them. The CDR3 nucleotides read TGCAGCGTCATCCGGGACTCCCGTTACGAGCAGTACTTC. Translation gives CSVIRDSRYEQYF.

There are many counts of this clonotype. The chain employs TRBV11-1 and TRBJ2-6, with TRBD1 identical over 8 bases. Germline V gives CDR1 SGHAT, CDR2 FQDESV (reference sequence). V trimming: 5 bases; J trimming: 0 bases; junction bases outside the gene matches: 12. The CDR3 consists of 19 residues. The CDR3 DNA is TGTGCCAGCAGCCATGGACAGGGACGTTTTGGCTCTGGGGCCAACGTCCTGACTTTC. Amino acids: CASSHGQGRFGSGANVLTF.

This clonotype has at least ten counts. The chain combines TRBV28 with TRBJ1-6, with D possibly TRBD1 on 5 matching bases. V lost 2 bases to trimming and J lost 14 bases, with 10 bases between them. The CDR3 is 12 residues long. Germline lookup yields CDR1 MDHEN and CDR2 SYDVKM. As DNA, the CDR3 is TGTGCCAGCAGTTTAGCAGGGTCTACCCTCCACTTT. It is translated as CASSLAGSTLHF.

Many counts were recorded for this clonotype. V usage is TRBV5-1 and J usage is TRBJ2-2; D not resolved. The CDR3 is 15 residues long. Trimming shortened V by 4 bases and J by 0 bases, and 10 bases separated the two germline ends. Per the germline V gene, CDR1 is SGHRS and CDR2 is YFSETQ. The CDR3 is CASSLDNANTGELFF. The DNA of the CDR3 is TGCGCCAGCAGCCTCGACAACGCGAACACCGGGGAGCTGTTTTTT.

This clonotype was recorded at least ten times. The CDR3 loop is CASTPGGEVAYTF. In nucleotides, the CDR3 is TGTGCCAGCACCCCCGGGGGGGAAGTAGCCTACACCTTC. This chain uses TRBV4-2 with TRBJ1-2; D possibly corresponds to TRBD1 (5 bases). Per the germline V gene, CDR1 is LGHNA and CDR2 is YNFKEQ. The V end was cut by 7 bases, the J end by 10 bases, with 19 bases between. The CDR3 consists of 13 residues.

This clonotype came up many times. The CDR3, as DNA: TGTGCCAGCAGCTTTGGGGCCATAGCCAAAAACATTCAGTACTTC. Residues: CASSFGAIAKNIQYF. This chain links TRBV5-6 with TRBJ2-4; a possible D gene is TRBD1 (5 bases). Trimming took 2 bases from V and 0 from J, leaving 9 bases between them. The CDR3 runs 15 residues. Germline V gives CDR1 SGHDT, CDR2 YYEEEE.

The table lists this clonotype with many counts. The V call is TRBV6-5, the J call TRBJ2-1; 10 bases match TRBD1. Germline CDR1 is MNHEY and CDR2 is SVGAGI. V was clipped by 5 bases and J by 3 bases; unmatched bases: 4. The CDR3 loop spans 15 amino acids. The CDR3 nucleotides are TGTGCCAGCAGTCGCGGGACAGGGGACTACAATGAGCAGTTCTTC. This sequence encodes CASSRGTGDYNEQFF.

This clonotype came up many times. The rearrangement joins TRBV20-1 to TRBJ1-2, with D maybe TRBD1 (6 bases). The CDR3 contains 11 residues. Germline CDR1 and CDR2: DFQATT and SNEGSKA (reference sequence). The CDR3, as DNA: TGCAGACCGGCGGGGGCGAGTGGCTACACCTTC. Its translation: CRPAGASGYTF.

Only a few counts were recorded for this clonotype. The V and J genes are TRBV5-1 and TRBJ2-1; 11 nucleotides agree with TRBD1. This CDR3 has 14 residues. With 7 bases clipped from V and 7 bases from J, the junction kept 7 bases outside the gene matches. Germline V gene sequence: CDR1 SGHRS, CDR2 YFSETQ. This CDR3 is CASSRTGGTNEQFF. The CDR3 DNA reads TGCGCCAGCTCTAGGACAGGGGGCACGAATGAGCAGTTCTTC. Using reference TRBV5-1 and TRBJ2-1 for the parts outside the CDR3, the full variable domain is KAGVTQTPRYLIKTRGQQVTLSCSPISGHRSVSWYQQTPGQGLQFLFEYFSETQRNKGNFPGRFSGRQFSNSRSEMNVSTLELGDSALYLCASSRTGGTNEQFFGPGTRLTVL.

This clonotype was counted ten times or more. Here the CDR3 reads CASSIPRRSRTSYTF. In DNA, the CDR3 is TGTGCCAGCAGCATTCCCCGGCGGTCCCGGACAAGCTACACCTTC. This sequence joins TRBV3-1 and TRBJ1-2; TRBD1 is a possible D gene (5 bases). This CDR3 spans 15 amino acids. The germline gives CDR1 LGHDT, CDR2 YNNKEL (reference sequence). The V end lost 5 bases, the J end lost 9 bases, and 22 bases lay between the germline ends.

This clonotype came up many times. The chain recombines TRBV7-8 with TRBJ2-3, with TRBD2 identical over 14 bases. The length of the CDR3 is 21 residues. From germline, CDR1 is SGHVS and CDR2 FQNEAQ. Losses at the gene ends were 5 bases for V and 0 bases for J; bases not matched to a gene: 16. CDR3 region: CASSTPPWGLAGDISTDTQYF. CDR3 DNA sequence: TGTGCCAGCAGCACACCACCCTGGGGACTAGCGGGGGACATAAGCACAGATACGCAGTATTTT. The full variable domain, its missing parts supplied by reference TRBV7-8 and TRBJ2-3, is GAGVSQSPRYKVAKRGQDVALRCDPISGHVSLFWYQQALGQGPEFLTYFQNEAQLDKSGLPSDRFFAERPEGSVSTLKIQRTQQEDSAVYLCASSTPPWGLAGDISTDTQYFGPGTRLTVL.

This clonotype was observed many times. The CDR3, as DNA: TGTGCCAGCAGCCCAAGGGCCCTGAACACCGGGGAGCTGTTTTTT. Translating gives CASSPRALNTGELFF. V and J are TRBV7-6 and TRBJ2-2; D uncertain. This CDR3 is built from 15 residues. V dropped 5 bases and J dropped 1 base, with 11 bases sitting between them. The germline V gene has CDR1 SGHVS and CDR2 FNYEAQ.

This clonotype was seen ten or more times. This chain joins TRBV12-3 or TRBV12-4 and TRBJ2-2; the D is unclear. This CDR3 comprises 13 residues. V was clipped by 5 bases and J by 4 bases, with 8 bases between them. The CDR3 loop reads CASSLRTTGELFF. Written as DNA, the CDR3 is TGTGCCAGCAGTCTCAGAACCACCGGGGAGCTGTTTTTT.

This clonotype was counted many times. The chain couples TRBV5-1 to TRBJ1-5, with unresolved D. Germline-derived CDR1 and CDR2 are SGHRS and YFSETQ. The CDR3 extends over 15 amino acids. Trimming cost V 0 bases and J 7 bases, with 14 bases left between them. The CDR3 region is CASSLDGPSEQPQHF. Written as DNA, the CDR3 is TGCGCCAGCAGCTTGGATGGCCCCTCCGAGCAGCCCCAGCATTTT. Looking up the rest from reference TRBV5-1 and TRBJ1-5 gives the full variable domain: KAGVTQTPRYLIKTRGQQVTLSCSPISGHRSVSWYQQTPGQGLQFLFEYFSETQRNKGNFPGRFSGRQFSNSRSEMNVSTLELGDSALYLCASSLDGPSEQPQHFGDGTRLSIL.